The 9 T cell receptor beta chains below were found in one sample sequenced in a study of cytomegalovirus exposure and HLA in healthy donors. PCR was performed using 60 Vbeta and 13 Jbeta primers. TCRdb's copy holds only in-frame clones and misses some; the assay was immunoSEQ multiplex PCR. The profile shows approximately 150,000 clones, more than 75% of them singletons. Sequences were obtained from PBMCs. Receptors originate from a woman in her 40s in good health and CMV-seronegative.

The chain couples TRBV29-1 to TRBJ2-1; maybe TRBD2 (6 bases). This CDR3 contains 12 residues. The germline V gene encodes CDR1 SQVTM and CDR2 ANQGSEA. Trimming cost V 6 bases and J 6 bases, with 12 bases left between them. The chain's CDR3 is CSVPGDSNEQFF. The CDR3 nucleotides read TGCAGCGTCCCCGGGGACTCCAATGAGCAGTTCTTC.

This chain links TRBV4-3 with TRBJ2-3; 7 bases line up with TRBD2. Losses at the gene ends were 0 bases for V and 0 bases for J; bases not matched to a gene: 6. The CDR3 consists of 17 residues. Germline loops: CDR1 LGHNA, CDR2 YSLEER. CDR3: CASSQDFLAASTDTQYF. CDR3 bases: TGCGCCAGCAGCCAAGATTTTCTAGCGGCTAGCACAGATACGCAGTATTTT.

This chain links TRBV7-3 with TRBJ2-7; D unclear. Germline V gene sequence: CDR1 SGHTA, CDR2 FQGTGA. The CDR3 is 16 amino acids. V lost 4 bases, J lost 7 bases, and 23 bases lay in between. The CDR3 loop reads CASSSLTVSSPREQYF. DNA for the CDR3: TGTGCCAGCAGCTCCCTCACGGTCTCTTCCCCTAGGGAGCAGTACTTC.

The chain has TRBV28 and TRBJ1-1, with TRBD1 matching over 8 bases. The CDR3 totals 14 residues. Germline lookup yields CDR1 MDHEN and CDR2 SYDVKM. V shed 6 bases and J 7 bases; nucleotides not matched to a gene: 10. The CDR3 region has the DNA TGTGCCAGCAGGCAAGCAGGGGGCGCGGGTGAAGCTTTCTTT. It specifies CASRQAGGAGEAFF.

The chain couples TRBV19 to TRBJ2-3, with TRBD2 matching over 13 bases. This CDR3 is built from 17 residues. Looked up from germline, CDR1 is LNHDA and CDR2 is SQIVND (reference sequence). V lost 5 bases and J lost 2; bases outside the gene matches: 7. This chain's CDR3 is CASSPPGLAGFTDTQYF. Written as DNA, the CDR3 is TGTGCCAGTAGTCCCCCGGGACTAGCGGGATTCACAGATACGCAGTATTTT.

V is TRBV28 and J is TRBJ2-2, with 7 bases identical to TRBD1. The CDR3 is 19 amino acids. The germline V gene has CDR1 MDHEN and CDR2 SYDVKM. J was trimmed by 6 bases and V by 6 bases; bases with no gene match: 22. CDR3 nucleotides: TGTGCCAGCAGCCACGAACGGCGGGTTTTAGGGGGCGCAGCCGGGGAGCTGTTTTTT. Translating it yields CASSHERRVLGGAAGELFF.

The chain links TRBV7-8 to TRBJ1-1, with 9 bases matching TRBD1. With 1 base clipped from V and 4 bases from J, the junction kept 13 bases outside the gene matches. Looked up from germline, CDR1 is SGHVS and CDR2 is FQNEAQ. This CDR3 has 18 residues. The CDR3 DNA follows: TGTGCCAGCAGCTTAGAAGGGACAGGGACCGTTTTGACCACTGAAGCTTTCTTT. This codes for CASSLEGTGTVLTTEAFF.

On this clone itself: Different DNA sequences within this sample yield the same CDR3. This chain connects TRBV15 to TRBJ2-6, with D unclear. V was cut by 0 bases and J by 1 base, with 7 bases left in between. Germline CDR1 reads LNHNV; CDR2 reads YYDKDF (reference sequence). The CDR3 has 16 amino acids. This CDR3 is CATSRDSFSGANVLTF. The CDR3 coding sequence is TGTGCCACCAGCAGAGATAGTTTTTCTGGGGCCAACGTCCTGACTTTC.

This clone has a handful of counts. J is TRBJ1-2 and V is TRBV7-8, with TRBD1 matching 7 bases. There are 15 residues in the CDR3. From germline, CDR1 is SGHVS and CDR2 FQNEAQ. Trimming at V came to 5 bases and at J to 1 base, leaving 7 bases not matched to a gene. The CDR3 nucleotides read TGTGCCAGCAGCCAAAAGGACAGGCTTAACTATGGCTACACCTTC. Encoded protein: CASSQKDRLNYGYTF.